These 8 T cell receptor beta chains were sequenced from one sample in a study of blood T cell repertoires in COVID-19. The method was immunoSEQ multiplex PCR; TCRdb's version includes in-frame clones alone and lacks a portion of them. The data show about 140,000 clones, almost 80% seen once. Material for sequencing was peripheral blood. The receptors derive from a man aged 55 to 70 who had recovered from COVID-19.

V usage is TRBV5-8 and J usage is TRBJ2-3, with 9 nucleotides matching TRBD2. V shed 9 bases and J 4 bases; nucleotides not matched to a gene: 9. Germline lookup yields CDR1 SGHTS and CDR2 YDEGEE. CDR3 length equals 14 residues. In DNA form, the CDR3 reads TGTGCCACCAACAGCGGGAGGAATGCAGATACGCAGTATTTT. It specifies CATNSGRNADTQYF.

This sequence joins TRBV28 and TRBJ2-2; D is possibly TRBD1 (6 bases). Germline values: CDR1 MDHEN, CDR2 SYDVKM. Trimming removed 5 bases from V and 7 bases from J, with 14 bases in between. The CDR3 is made up of 14 amino acids. The CDR3 coding sequence is TGTGCCAGCAGTCCAGGACAGTTGCTCGGGGAGCTGTTTTTT. Amino acids: CASSPGQLLGELFF.

This chain links TRBV2 with TRBJ2-1; perhaps TRBD1 as D (6 bases). The CDR3 spans 15 residues. V was cut by 6 bases and J by 0 bases, with 12 bases left in between. From germline, CDR1 is SNHLY and CDR2 FYNNEI. CDR3 loop: CASSPDRSSYNEQFF. CDR3 nucleotides: TGTGCCAGCAGCCCCGACAGGAGCTCCTACAATGAGCAGTTCTTC.

The chain uses TRBV9 and TRBJ2-7; 8 nucleotides align to TRBD2. The CDR3 contains 15 residues. Trimming at V came to 0 bases and at J to 6 bases, leaving 8 bases not matched to a gene. Germline V lookup: CDR1 SGDLS, CDR2 YYNGEE. CDR3 bases: TGTGCCAGCAGCGTAGAAGGGACTAGTGGGCTCGAGCAGTACTTC. Protein sequence: CASSVEGTSGLEQYF.

The chain employs TRBV3-1 (or the pseudogene TRBV3-2) and TRBJ2-1; 9 bases match TRBD2. This CDR3 comprises 15 residues. V lost 1 base, J lost 8 bases, and 6 bases stayed unmatched. The germline CDR1 and CDR2 sequences are LGHDT and YNNKEL (reference sequence). CDR3 residues: CASSQVAGGPHEQFF. CDR3 nucleotides: TGTGCCAGCAGCCAAGTCGCGGGAGGGCCCCATGAGCAGTTCTTC.

The genes are TRBV19 and TRBJ1-1; D not resolved. CDR3 size: 14 residues. Trimming removed 0 bases from V and 2 bases from J, with 7 bases in between. In germline, CDR1 is LNHDA, CDR2 SQIVND (reference sequence). CDR3 in DNA: TGTGCCAGTAGTATAGAGGGCCTTAACACTGAAGCTTTCTTT. Translating it yields CASSIEGLNTEAFF.

This clone was counted once. V and J are TRBV19 and TRBJ1-4, with 9 bases lining up with TRBD1. Germline values: CDR1 LNHDA, CDR2 SQIVND (reference sequence). The CDR3 is made up of 15 amino acids. The trim removed 5 bases at V and 3 bases at J, leaving 4 bases unmatched. CDR3 sequence (DNA): TGTGCCAGTAGTGTACAGGGGGCAGCTAATGAAAAACTGTTTTTT. It is translated as CASSVQGAANEKLFF.

The V and J genes are TRBV28 and TRBJ2-7; weak D call: TRBD2 (7 bases). The CDR3 runs to 13 residues. Germline V gene data show CDR1 as MDHEN and CDR2 as SYDVKM. Trimming took 4 bases from V and 4 from J, leaving 11 bases between them. CDR3 residues: CASSSGGRYEQYF. CDR3 DNA: TGTGCCAGCAGTTCCGGGGGGCGATACGAGCAGTACTTC.